This paragraph covers one T cell receptor (beta chain) sequence. The ends lost 2 bases at V and 7 bases at J; junction bases unmatched: 9. Germline loops: CDR1 MDHEN, CDR2 SYDVKM. CDR3 length equals 15 residues. These data come from a study of cytomegalovirus exposure and HLA in healthy donors. PCR amplification relied on 60 Vbeta primers (plus 13 Jbeta primers). Methods used by the authors: Some 11 million of the about 80 million unique TCR beta chains counted in a later analysis were shared. Only in-frame clones appear in the TCRdb table, and some are missing; sequencing was by immunoSEQ multiplex PCR. The V and J calls and clone size are taken from that table; D and trimming were inferred from the DNA. The sample contains approximately 170,000 clones, about 84% of which appear only once.

The specimen was PBMCs. This TCR came from a man aged 45-65 years in good health and CMV-seropositive. This chain uses TRBV28 with TRBJ2-5, with TRBD2 matching over 8 bases. The CDR3 DNA sequence: TGTGCCAGCAGTTTACTCGCGGGGGGCCGCCGGACCCAGTACTTC. It is translated as CASSLLAGGRRTQYF.